These T cell receptor beta chains were read from a single sample in a study of breast tumors, draining lymph nodes, adjacent tissues. TCRdb reprocessed the multiplex PCR reads with MiXCR, giving one entry per CDR3 protein. The table has 120,000 or so distinct CDR3 sequences, around 20% seen once. Sequenced input: axillary lymph node tissue. The receptors stem from a female donor with breast cancer. Some clones in this sample may be carry-over from other donors' samples. The CDR3 runs from the conserved cysteine through the conserved F or W. A D gene is named only where the DNA matches it firmly. Some rows mark clone size as missing; the rest say once, few, many or name a class of expanded clone.

TRBJ2-5 | many | TRBV9 | . | TGTGCCAGCAGCCCCTCCCCATGGGAGACCCAGTACTTC | CASSPSPWETQYF
TRBJ2-2 | . | TRBV12-5 | . | TGTGCTAGTGGTCCTAGGCTAGAGCAGAACACCGGGGAGCTGTTTTTT | CASGPRLEQNTGELFF
TRBJ1-3 | few | TRBV4-2 | TRBD1 | TGTGCCAGCAGCCAGACAGGGGGCGGAAACACCATATATTTT | CASSQTGGGNTIYF
TRBJ2-5 | many | TRBV6-6 | TRBD2 | TGTGCCAGCAGCGAAGCGACTAGCGGGAGACAGACCCAGTACTTC | CASSEATSGRQTQYF
TRBJ2-7 | many | TRBV20-1 | . | TGCAGTGCTCTAACTTACCCCTACGAGCAGTACTTC | CSALTYPYEQYF
TRBJ2-5 | once | TRBV5-1 | . | TGCGCCAGCAGCTTGGAGGGTTCTGCGGGGACCCAGTACTTC | CASSLEGSAGTQYF
TRBJ1-2 | many | TRBV11-2 | TRBD1 | TGTGCCAGCAGCTTAGCCGGGACAGCAAGCTATGGCTACACCTTC | CASSLAGTASYGYTF
TRBJ2-7 | many | TRBV15 | TRBD2 | TGTGCCACCAGCAGACTCCTAGCGGGAGGGTACGAGCAGTACTTC | CATSRLLAGGYEQYF
TRBJ2-5 | many | TRBV25-1 | TRBD1 | TGTGCCAGCAGTAACGGACAGGGGGCAAAAGAGACCCAGTACTTC | CASSNGQGAKETQYF
TRBJ1-3 | . | TRBV12-3/TRBV12-4 | . | TGTGCCAGCAGACGCCTCGGGGCTGATGGAAACACCATATATTTT | CASRRLGADGNTIYF
TRBJ1-2 | few | TRBV27 | . | TGTGCCAGCAGTTCCCCGGGGCGGGGGCAGGGCTACACCTTC | CASSSPGRGQGYTF
TRBJ1-5 | many | TRBV7-9 | . | TGTGCCAGCAGCCCAACGGACGGCCAGCCCCAGCATTTT | CASSPTDGQPQHF
TRBJ2-1 | many | TRBV12-3/TRBV12-4 | . | TGTGCCAGCAGTAATCCGAAGCGGAACAACTCCTACAATGAGCAGTTCTTC | CASSNPKRNNSYNEQFF
TRBJ2-5 | many | TRBV19 | TRBD1 | TGTGCCAGCAGACAGGGCCAAGAGACCCAGTACTTC | CASRQGQETQYF
TRBJ1-2 | many | TRBV19 | TRBD1 | TGTGCCAGTAGAACCGGGACAGGGGGACGAGATGGCTACACCTTC | CASRTGTGGRDGYTF
TRBJ2-7 | many | TRBV20-1 | TRBD2 | TGCAGTGCTCGGGGGGCCTACGAGCAGTACTTC | CSARGAYEQYF
TRBJ2-7 | many | TRBV7-9 | . | TGTGCCAGCAGCTTAAATGTATTCGAGCAGTACTTC | CASSLNVFEQYF
TRBJ2-1 | many | TRBV9 | . | TGTGCCAGCAGCGTAGATAGTGGGTATAATGAGCAGTTCTTC | CASSVDSGYNEQFF
TRBJ2-7 | . | TRBV30 | TRBD2 | TGTGCCTGGAGTGCAGGGACTAGCGGGAGGGTCGAGCAGTACTTC | CAWSAGTSGRVEQYF
TRBJ2-1 | many | TRBV24-1 | TRBD2 | TGTGCCACCAGTGATCGGACTAGCGGGGGCTACAATGAGCAGTTCTTC | CATSDRTSGGYNEQFF
TRBJ2-2 | . | TRBV6-1 | TRBD2 | TGTGCCAGCCTCTTTGCTAGCGGGAGGGCCTTATCCGGGGAGCTGTTTTTT | CASLFASGRALSGELFF
TRBJ1-2 | . | TRBV6-1 | TRBD1 | TGTGCCAGCAGTGGAAGGACCCGCGGGACAGGGCTTTATGGCTACACCTTC | CASSGRTRGTGLYGYTF
TRBJ1-4 | . | TRBV15 | . | TGTGCCATCAGCCCCCGGCAGGCAACTAATGAAAAACTGTTTTTT | CAISPRQATNEKLFF
TRBJ1-2 | many | TRBV12-3/TRBV12-4 | . | TGTGCCAGCAGGACGTCGGGGACAAACTATGGCTACACCTTC | CASRTSGTNYGYTF
TRBJ2-7 | few | TRBV28 | . | TGTGCCAGCAGTTTTACCAGCCGCTATGAGCAGTACTTC | CASSFTSRYEQYF
TRBJ1-2 | . | TRBV6-1 | TRBD1 | TGTGCCAGCAGTGTTGACAGGGTGACAGGCTACACCTTC | CASSVDRVTGYTF
TRBJ2-5 | many | TRBV20-1 | . | TGCAGTGCTAAAAAACAGGGAGGGTGGGAGACCCAGTACTTC | CSAKKQGGWETQYF
TRBJ2-7 | many | TRBV6-1 | . | TGTGCCAGCAGTGAAGGCCTCTACGAGCAGTACTTC | CASSEGLYEQYF
TRBJ2-3 | many | TRBV6-2/TRBV6-3 | TRBD1 | TGTGCCAGCAGAGAGGGGGCATGGACAGATACGCAGTATTTT | CASREGAWTDTQYF
TRBJ1-2 | many | TRBV9 | TRBD1 | TGTGCCAGCACCCGACAGGGTAACTATGGCTACACCTTC | CASTRQGNYGYTF
TRBJ2-2 | . | TRBV18 | . | TGTGCCAGCTCACCATCCCTGTTGGATATCGGGCCCGGGGAGCTGTTTTTT | CASSPSLLDIGPGELFF
TRBJ2-3 | . | TRBV27 | . | TGTGCCAGCAGCCACGGGCCTAGCACAGATACGCAGTATTTT | CASSHGPSTDTQYF
TRBJ1-4 | many | TRBV5-1 | . | TGCGCCAGCAGCGTTGGGCTGGGTTTTGAAAATAATGAAAAACTGTTTTTT | CASSVGLGFENNEKLFF
TRBJ2-7 | many | TRBV20-1 | . | TGCAGTGCCCCCTCCTCCGGGGGTTCTTTCTACGAGCAGTACTTC | CSAPSSGGSFYEQYF
TRBJ2-3 | many | TRBV7-2 | TRBD2 | TGTGCCAGCAGCCATTTAGCGGGGGGGAGCACAGATACGCAGTATTTT | CASSHLAGGSTDTQYF
TRBJ2-3 | many | TRBV11-2 | . | TGTGCCAGCAGCTTTGTTTCGGGGGCCCCAGATACGCAGTATTTT | CASSFVSGAPDTQYF
TRBJ1-6 | many | TRBV20-1 | TRBD1 | TGCAGTGCTAGAGGGTCAGGGGGACAGGCGGGAAATTCACCCCTCCACTTT | CSARGSGGQAGNSPLHF
TRBJ2-7 | many | TRBV18 | TRBD2 | TGTGCCAGCTCACCAGGGCTAGCGGGAGGGTTGTACGAGCAGTACTTC | CASSPGLAGGLYEQYF
TRBJ2-1 | few | TRBV5-1 | . | TGCGCCAGCAACGCAGGTGCGACGAGCTCCTACAATGAGCAGTTCTTC | CASNAGATSSYNEQFF
TRBJ2-3 | many | TRBV5-1 | TRBD1 | TGCGCCAGCAAAAAGCGTGGAAGGGGGCAGGAAACAGATACGCAGTATTTT | CASKKRGRGQETDTQYF
TRBJ1-2 | many | TRBV9 | TRBD1 | TGTGCCAGCAGCGCCCGGACAGGGGTTGGCTACACCTTC | CASSARTGVGYTF
TRBJ2-3 | many | TRBV7-2 | . | TGTGCCAGCAGCAATCTAGGGGGAGGGGATACGCAGTATTTT | CASSNLGGGDTQYF
TRBJ2-2 | . | TRBV3-1 | . | TGTGCCAGCGTTAGCGGTGCGAACACCGGGGAGCTGTTTTTT | CASVSGANTGELFF
TRBJ1-5 | many | TRBV19 | . | TGTGCCAGTGGGGGTCCAGGTCAGCCCCAGCATTTT | CASGGPGQPQHF
TRBJ2-1 | many | TRBV6-1 | . | TGTGCCACCCGGGACACCTCCTACAATGAGCAGTTCTTC | CATRDTSYNEQFF
TRBJ2-5 | . | TRBV6-1 | . | TGTGCCAGCAGTGAAGAAACAGGGAGGGAGACCCAGTACTTC | CASSEETGRETQYF
TRBJ2-5 | few | TRBV3-1 | TRBD2 | TGTGCCAGCAGCCAATATGGGGAGTCTAGCGGGAGGGTTGGGGAGACCCAGTACTTC | CASSQYGESSGRVGETQYF
TRBJ2-1 | many | TRBV9 | . | TGTGCCAGCAGCGAAGACCTCCGGGACTCTGAGCAGTTCTTC | CASSEDLRDSEQFF
TRBJ2-3 | many | TRBV20-1 | TRBD2 | TGCAGTGCTACTACAGCGGGAAGGGCCTCAGATACGCAGTATTTT | CSATTAGRASDTQYF
TRBJ2-1 | many | TRBV7-8 | TRBD2 | TGTGCCAGCGAAAGACTAGCGGGAATTTCTGAGCAGTTCTTC | CASERLAGISEQFF
TRBJ1-5 | many | TRBV19 | . | TGTGCCAGTAGTATAGGTGCTCCATATAGCAATCAGCCCCAGCATTTT | CASSIGAPYSNQPQHF
TRBJ1-1 | . | TRBV7-3 | TRBD1 | TGTGCCAGCAGCCGGGGGACAGACAGCATGAACACTGAAGCTTTCTTT | CASSRGTDSMNTEAFF
TRBJ2-1 | many | TRBV7-2 | . | TGTGCCAGCAGCAGAGGGGGGAACAATGAGCAGTTCTTC | CASSRGGNNEQFF
TRBJ1-5 | . | TRBV27 | . | TGTGCCAGCAGCCAGATGGGGGCGGGGAATCAGCCCCAGCATTTT | CASSQMGAGNQPQHF
TRBJ2-7 | many | TRBV28 | TRBD1 | TGTGCCAGCAGCTCCGGACAGGGACGCTACGAGCAGTACTTC | CASSSGQGRYEQYF
TRBJ1-6 | many | TRBV5-1 | TRBD1 | TGCGCCAGCAGCTTTGGGGCAGGGGGCACTTCACCCCTCCACTTT | CASSFGAGGTSPLHF
TRBJ1-2 | few | TRBV28 | . | TGTGCCAGCAGTTATTTATACTATGGCTACACCTTC | CASSYLYYGYTF
TRBJ2-1 | many | TRBV24-1 | TRBD1 | TGTGCCACCGGCCCGGCGGGACAGGGGTTAAGAAATGAGCAGTTCTTC | CATGPAGQGLRNEQFF
TRBJ1-2 | . | TRBV6-1 | . | TGTGCCAGCAGTGAAAACGGCCTCACGGGCTATGGCTACACCTTC | CASSENGLTGYGYTF
TRBJ2-5 | . | TRBV25-1 | TRBD2 | TGTGCCAGCAGTGCGGGACTAGCGGGGGGCATTACGGAGACCCAGTACTTC | CASSAGLAGGITETQYF